These 17 T cell receptor beta chains were sequenced from one sample in a study of CD8+ T cells in alopecia areata. Treatment of the sample: oral pan-JAK inhibitor, 5-10 mg twice daily. Following RNA extraction, reverse transcription yielded cDNA that acted as the sequencing template. Profiled with immunoSEQ multiplex PCR; TCRdb holds only in-frame clones, not every one. This sample has about 120,000 clones, with about half found just once. The source material was CD4+ T cells sorted from blood, sampled at week 4, from a patient treated with tofacitinib. The source of these receptors is a human donor with alopecia areata.

CDR3 bases: TGTGCCAGCCGACGGACTAGCGGGGTAGCTGTGGATGAGCAGTTCTTC. Its translation is CASRRTSGVAVDEQFF. The gene calls are TRBV6-4 and TRBJ2-1, with TRBD2 identical over 12 bases. The CDR3 length is 16 residues. Germline V gene sequence: CDR1 MRHNA, CDR2 SNTAGT. After removal of 8 bases from V and 8 bases from J, the junction contained 13 bases not matched to a gene.

The DNA of the CDR3 is TGTGCCAGCAGTTTTCTCAGAGTGACACCGAACACTGAAGCTTTCTTT. It encodes CASSFLRVTPNTEAFF. The V call is TRBV27, the J call TRBJ1-1, with D hard to call. The V gene lost 3 bases and the J gene lost 1 base, with 15 bases spanning the gap. This CDR3 is built from 16 residues. CDR1 MNHEY and CDR2 SMNVEV come from the germline V gene (reference sequence).

CDR3 region: CASSYLTGNYGYTF. Written as DNA, the CDR3 is TGTGCCAGCAGCTACCTGACAGGGAACTATGGCTACACCTTC. The V and J genes are TRBV25-1 and TRBJ1-2; the match to TRBD1 covers 7 bases. This CDR3 has 14 amino acids. Per the germline V gene, CDR1 is MGHDK and CDR2 is SYGVNS. V was pared by 6 bases and J by 2 bases, with 6 bases of the junction left unmatched.

This clone showed up just a few times. The chain uses TRBV6-1 and TRBJ1-5, with D uncertain. Germline V gene data show CDR1 as MNHNS and CDR2 as SASEGT. V lost 10 bases, J lost 1 base, and 14 bases lay in between. This CDR3 is 14 amino acids long. The CDR3 here is CATEEGWSNQPQHF. CDR3 DNA: TGTGCCACCGAAGAGGGATGGAGCAATCAGCCCCAGCATTTT.

The genes are TRBV2 and TRBJ2-7; the D is unclear. The ends were cut back, 4 bases at V and 1 base at J, with 14 bases in the middle. The CDR3 is 15 residues long. Germline CDR1 reads SNHLY; CDR2 reads FYNNEI. CDR3 DNA sequence: TGTGCCAGCAGTGGGAGCCTTGCCGGATCCTACGAGCAGTACTTC. Amino acids: CASSGSLAGSYEQYF.

The chain has TRBV30 and TRBJ2-1, with TRBD1 matching 8 bases. The trim removed 4 bases at V and 4 bases at J, leaving 3 bases unmatched. The CDR3 is made up of 13 amino acids. Germline V gene sequence: CDR1 GTSNPN, CDR2 SVGIG (reference sequence). The CDR3 here is CAWTRGQYNEQFF. In DNA, the CDR3 is TGTGCCTGGACCAGGGGGCAATACAATGAGCAGTTCTTC.

This rearrangement joins TRBV30 to TRBJ2-2; D may be TRBD1 or TRBD2 (5 bases each). Germline CDR1 is GTSNPN and CDR2 is SVGIG (reference sequence). V lost 0 bases, J lost 8 bases, and 16 bases lay in between. The CDR3 is 15 amino acids. The CDR3, as DNA: TGTGCCTGGAGTGTACTGGGGACGAGGACGGGGGAGCTGTTTTTT. Translation gives CAWSVLGTRTGELFF.

A few counts support this clone. The V gene is TRBV11-2, the J gene TRBJ2-1; D tentatively reads TRBD1 or TRBD2 (5 bases each). The CDR3 has 12 amino acids. From germline, CDR1 is SGHAT and CDR2 FQNNGV. Trimming took 4 bases from V and 10 from J, leaving 11 bases between them. The CDR3 loop is CASSSGPEEQFF. As DNA, the CDR3 is TGTGCCAGCAGCTCGGGACCAGAAGAGCAGTTCTTC.

The chain employs TRBV23-1 and TRBJ2-1; D not resolved. TRBV23-1 carries the ORF label, with uncertain function. V dropped 3 bases and J dropped 0 bases, with 18 bases sitting between them. CDR3 size: 18 residues. CDR3 protein: CASSHPQSGLSSYNEQFF. The DNA of the CDR3 is TGCGCCAGCAGTCACCCACAAAGTGGGTTAAGCTCCTACAATGAGCAGTTCTTC.

This clone has only a few counts. The same CDR3 also results from other DNA sequences found in this sample. The CDR3 loop is CAISALAGSTDTQYF. The DNA for the CDR3 is TGTGCCATCAGCGCACTAGCGGGGAGCACAGATACGCAGTATTTT. V gene TRBV10-3 combines with J gene TRBJ2-3; 10 bases map to TRBD2. CDR1 is ENHRY, CDR2 SYGVKD, per germline. The CDR3 runs 15 residues. V was pared by 6 bases and J by 0 bases, with 3 bases of the junction left unmatched.

The chain uses TRBV30 and TRBJ1-1; a weak D match, TRBD1 (5 bases). Trimming removed 4 bases from V and 3 bases from J, with 12 bases in between. The CDR3 extends over 13 amino acids. Germline assignment: CDR1 GTSNPN and CDR2 SVGIG (reference sequence). The chain's CDR3 is CAWTWGKDTEAFF. In DNA form, the CDR3 reads TGTGCCTGGACTTGGGGCAAGGACACTGAAGCTTTCTTT.

CDR3 in DNA: TGTGCCTGGAGGTACAGGGTTTCAGGCGGTGGCTACACCTTC. It yields the protein CAWRYRVSGGGYTF. The chain employs TRBV30 and TRBJ1-2; D possibly corresponds to TRBD1 (6 bases). Germline V gene sequence: CDR1 GTSNPN, CDR2 SVGIG (reference sequence). CDR3 size: 14 residues. Between the trimmed V and J ends, which lost 3 bases and 7 bases, there was a span of 18 bases.

The chain combines TRBV5-6 with TRBJ1-5; D is possibly TRBD1 (6 bases). The germline V gene has CDR1 SGHDT and CDR2 YYEEEE. V gave up 1 base and J gave up 3 bases, with 11 bases separating them. This CDR3 has 15 amino acids. CDR3 sequence: CASSLWGALNQPQHF. CDR3 DNA: TGTGCCAGCAGCTTGTGGGGGGCTCTCAATCAGCCCCAGCATTTT.

The CDR3 loop is CSYSQGAGAMNTEAFF. The CDR3 nucleotides are TGCAGCTACTCACAGGGGGCAGGAGCTATGAACACTGAAGCTTTCTTT. The chain links TRBV29-1 to TRBJ1-1, with 9 bases lining up with TRBD1. Germline V CDR1 and CDR2: SQVTM, ANQGSEA. The CDR3 sequence is 16 residues long. The ends lost 8 bases at V and 0 bases at J; junction bases unmatched: 13.

The chain couples TRBV5-4 to TRBJ1-2, with D possibly matching TRBD1 (6 bases). Trimming pared 7 bases from V and 5 bases from J, leaving 12 bases between. The CDR3 totals 12 residues. Germline CDR1 SGHNT, CDR2 YYREEE (reference sequence). This chain's CDR3 is CASSERGYGYTF. The CDR3 bases are TGTGCCAGCTCGGAGAGGGGGTATGGCTACACCTTC.

The gene calls are TRBV9 and TRBJ1-6, with 9 bases fitting TRBD1. Germline loops: CDR1 SGDLS, CDR2 YYNGEE. This CDR3 spans 15 amino acids. J gave up 7 bases and V 0 bases, and 2 bases lay outside the gene matches. In DNA, the CDR3 is TGTGCCAGCAGCGTAGTAGGGACAGGGAATTCACCCCTCCACTTT. This translates into CASSVVGTGNSPLHF.

The chain recombines TRBV25-1 with TRBJ1-2; D is uncertain. The V end lost 8 bases, the J end lost 4 bases, and 8 bases lay between the germline ends. The CDR3 covers 11 residues. Looked up from germline, CDR1 is MGHDK and CDR2 is SYGVNS. CDR3 residues: CASSFSYGYTF. For the CDR3, the DNA is TGTGCCAGCTCGTTCAGCTATGGCTACACCTTC.